This paragraph reports one TCR beta chain. No cognate antigen has been identified for it. No much larger clonotype is one base removed from it; base qualities were not supplied. These data come from a study of T cell clones after liver transplantation (dated by TCRdb to the late 2010s). Notes on the research overall: ITN030ST, the source of the samples, was a randomized trial that attempted immunosuppression withdrawal within 2 years of liver transplantation. Third party-reactive TCRbeta sequences from pre-transplant MLRs were also identified as an antigen-independent comparator for donor-reactive sequences. Until randomization at 12-24 months post-transplant, subjects were given standard immunosuppression, with no induction therapy. Blood samples were taken pre-transplant, pre-randomization before withdrawal, and post-randomization after full withdrawal or failed withdrawal. A cohort of 8 liver transplant recipients was studied, of whom 3 were classified as tolerant and 5 as non-tolerant. Three of the eight recipients were HCV-positive; the others were transplanted for non-autoimmune, non-viral indications. Tolerance was defined as complete immunosuppression withdrawal for at least one year with no rise in liver enzymes beyond twice the upper limit of normal. Donor-reactive T cell clones were identified using TCRbeta sequencing after a pre-transplant mixed lymphocyte reaction and were then followed in post-transplant blood.

High-throughput TCRbeta CDR3 sequencing of frozen genomic DNA was performed by immunoSEQ, including PCR amplification, mapping, bias correction and internal controls. The authors' pipeline ran thus. Productive rearrangements were retained, and unique TCRbeta sequences were defined by the CDR3 nucleotide sequence together with the V and J gene. For classification of a sequence as donor-reactive, at least 5-fold expansion in CFSE-low cells relative to unstimulated pre-transplant cells and a frequency of at least 0.01% were required. Per-subject minimum frequency thresholds, based on the lowest-template unstimulated sample, ensured at least 90% detection power. Jensen-Shannon divergence between the top 1000 TCRbeta sequences post- versus pre-transplant served as the measure of repertoire turnover. Changes in detection of donor-reactive sequences were tested with two-sided Fisher's exact tests. The immuneACCESS repertoire file appears here via TCRdb, limited to in-frame rearrangements. These files lack a portion of the clones; in checked studies, under half of the deficit traces to unresolved V genes, and the cause of the others is not known. V and J calls and clone size are given by that table; D and trimming were obtained from the DNA. The sample yields some 45,000 clones; 70% to 90% were counted once. The biggest ten clones account for roughly 2.5% of the sample.

Thawed unstimulated PBMCs were stained for CD3, CD4 and CD8 and FACS-sorted into CD3+CD4+ and CD3+CD8+ populations. All 8 studied subjects were randomized to immunosuppression withdrawal. The Qiagen DNeasy Blood and Tissue Kit was used to isolate genomic DNA. From cysteine to phenylalanine, the CDR3 is 17 amino acids long. Kept here is only the CDR3 DNA, which spans 51 bases and is read in frame from base 1. In the germline V gene, CDR1 corresponds to SGHDT and CDR2 to YYEEEE. V loses 0 bases, J loses 0 bases, and the germline ends lie 14 bases apart. General study outcomes and caveats: Donor-reactive sequences decreased more than third party-reactive sequences, which suggests partial antigen-specific deletion that was not related to withdrawal success. In a couple of subjects, low numbers of available donor cells limited the measurable donor-reactive repertoire. When repertoire turnover was accounted for, significantly reduced detection of donor-reactive sequences was found in 7 of 8 subjects for CD4 and in 8 of 8 subjects for CD8. Because allograft tissue specimens were not available, migration of donor-reactive T cells into the graft, rather than deletion, may have occurred. The conclusions were preliminary, being limited by small, heterogeneous patient numbers and by non-standardized post-transplant time points. In 5 of 8 subjects, circulating donor-reactive CD4 TCRbeta sequences decreased significantly after transplant, regardless of tolerance or HCV status.

The sequence links TRBV5-6 to TRBJ2-3, with the D gene not clear enough to name. This receptor was identified in a human patient who received a liver transplant. It is possible that, after a transplant, some T cells come from the graft donor. The material was CD4+ T cells from blood, obtained 24 months after liver transplant. Here the CDR3 is given as CASSLARLQASTDTQYF. Here is the DNA: TGTGCCAGCAGCTTGGCAAGGCTCCAGGCTAGCACAGATACGCAGTATTTT.